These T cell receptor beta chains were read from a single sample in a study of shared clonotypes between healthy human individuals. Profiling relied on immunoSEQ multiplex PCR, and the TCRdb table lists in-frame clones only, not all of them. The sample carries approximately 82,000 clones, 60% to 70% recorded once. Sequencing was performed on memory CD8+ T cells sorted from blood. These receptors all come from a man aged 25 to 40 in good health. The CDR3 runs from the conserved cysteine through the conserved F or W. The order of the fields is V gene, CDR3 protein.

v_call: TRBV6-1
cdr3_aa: CASSERVSADTQYF

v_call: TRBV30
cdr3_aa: CALTGSKYEQYF

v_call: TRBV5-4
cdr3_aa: CAIGDETLETQYF

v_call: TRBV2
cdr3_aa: CASRKLQGNDQPQHF

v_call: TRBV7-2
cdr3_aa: CASSLMGAYEQYF

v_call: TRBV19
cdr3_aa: CASSIVGTGPYNEQFF

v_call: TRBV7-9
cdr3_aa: CASSFNAVVNEQFF

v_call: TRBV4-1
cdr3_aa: CASSQAIGGGYEQYF

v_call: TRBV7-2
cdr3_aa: CASSFRGRSTDTQYF

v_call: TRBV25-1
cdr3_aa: CASSGVLANTDTQYF

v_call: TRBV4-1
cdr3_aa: CASSQAGNQPQHF

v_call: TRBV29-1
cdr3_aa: CSVDGTSGTSRETQYF

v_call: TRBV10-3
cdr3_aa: CAAGRKGQYEQYF

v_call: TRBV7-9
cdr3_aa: CASSLQTSGVNNEQFF

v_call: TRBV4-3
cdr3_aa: CASSQAPDRGGYGYTF

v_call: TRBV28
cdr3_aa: CASIETTETGELFF

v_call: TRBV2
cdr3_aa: CATQDREDTEAFF

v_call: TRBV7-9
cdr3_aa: CASSPAADNNEQYF